This TCR beta chain was retrieved from a study of cytomegalovirus exposure and HLA in healthy donors. On this clone itself: Antigen: not known.

Germline CDR1 reads MNHEY; CDR2 reads SVGAGI. CDR3 length: 15 residues. The V end lost 1 base, the J end lost 7 bases, and 11 bases lay between the germline ends. Use of 60 Vbeta and 13 Jbeta primers characterized the PCR. Sequenced by immunoSEQ multiplex PCR; TCRdb stores in-frame clones only, minus some. Of 160,000 or so clones in the sample, roughly 85% were seen once. Overall study findings and caveats: It was reportedly the case that the classifier diagnosed cytomegalovirus status with high specificity and sensitivity.

The source of this sequence is a woman between 35 and 50 years old in good health and CMV-seronegative. V and J are TRBV6-5 and TRBJ1-6; D ambiguous. Material: PBMCs. The CDR3 sequence is CASSYLTGGNSPLHF. The CDR3 DNA sequence: TGTGCCAGCAGTTACTTGACGGGAGGAAATTCACCCCTCCACTTT.